A single sample is the source of the 11 T cell receptor beta chains below, sequenced in a study of blood T cell repertoires in COVID-19. The repertoire was sequenced with immunoSEQ multiplex PCR; TCRdb's copy has only in-frame clones and lacks some. The sample lists 150,000 to 250,000 clones, 84% seen once, with approximately 7.6% in the top ten. What was sequenced was PBMCs or T cells enriched from blood (not recorded which). The receptors come from a man between 40 and 49 years old who had recovered from COVID-19.

This clone has a single count. V and J are TRBV7-9 and TRBJ1-6; D possibly corresponds to TRBD1 (5 bases). This CDR3 region has 15 residues. Between the trimmed V and J ends, which lost 3 bases and 10 bases, there was a span of 16 bases. CDR1 SEHNR and CDR2 FQNEAQ come from the germline V gene (reference sequence). CDR3 coding DNA: TGTGCCAGCAGCTTGGGAGGGGCGGTCGGGTCACCCCTCCACTTT. It translates to CASSLGGAVGSPLHF.

This rearrangement joins TRBV19 to TRBJ1-5; D possibly corresponds to TRBD1 (5 bases). CDR3 length: 14 amino acids. Germline assignment: CDR1 LNHDA and CDR2 SQIVND (reference sequence). Trimming took 5 bases from V and 3 from J, leaving 11 bases between them. This CDR3 is CASSDRDNNQPQHF. CDR3 coding DNA: TGTGCCAGTAGTGACAGAGACAACAATCAGCCCCAGCATTTT.

The chain uses TRBV5-1 and TRBJ1-3, with D maybe TRBD1 (6 bases). CDR1 and CDR2 from the germline V gene are SGHRS and YFSETQ. This CDR3 comprises 15 residues. V dropped 7 bases and J dropped 4 bases, with 18 bases sitting between them. CDR3 nucleotide sequence: TGCGCCAGCCAACGAGTACAGGGACCAGGAAACACCATATATTTT. As protein: CASQRVQGPGNTIYF.

The chain has TRBV6-2 or TRBV6-3 and TRBJ1-1; 7 bases align to TRBD1. This CDR3 has 16 amino acids. Trimming at V came to 6 bases and at J to 0 bases, leaving 10 bases not matched to a gene. Germline assignment: CDR1 MNHEY and CDR2 SVGEGT. The CDR3 DNA reads as TGTGCCAGCAGCCCCATCCGACAGGGAATGAACACTGAAGCTTTCTTT. Its translation: CASSPIRQGMNTEAFF.

The chain is built from TRBV9 and TRBJ2-2, with D tentatively TRBD1 (5 bases). Looked up from germline, CDR1 is SGDLS and CDR2 is YYNGEE. Trimming removed 0 bases at V and 7 bases at J, with 13 bases between. The length of the CDR3 is 15 residues. The CDR3 region has the DNA TGTGCCAGCAGCGTAGGAGTAGGGGAAGTCGGGGAGCTGTTTTTT. This translates into CASSVGVGEVGELFF.

The chain combines TRBV10-1 with TRBJ2-2; D is perhaps TRBD1 (6 bases). The germline gives CDR1 WNHNN, CDR2 SYGVQD (reference sequence). There are 15 residues in the CDR3. The V end was cut by 2 bases, the J end by 5 bases, with 12 bases between. The CDR3 loop reads CASSEGQRWTGELFF. The CDR3 DNA sequence: TGCGCCAGCAGTGAGGGACAGAGATGGACCGGGGAGCTGTTTTTT.

The chain is built from TRBV7-6 and TRBJ2-7, with TRBD1 matching 7 bases. The V gene end was trimmed by 5 bases and the J gene end by 6 bases; junction bases not matched to a gene: 7. The CDR3 consists of 13 residues. In germline, CDR1 is SGHVS, CDR2 FNYEAQ. The CDR3 sequence: CASSPTGNGEQYF. The CDR3 DNA is TGTGCCAGCAGCCCGACAGGGAACGGCGAGCAGTACTTC.

The chain carries TRBV28 and TRBJ1-2; D is undetermined. CDR3 length: 12 residues. The germline V gene has CDR1 MDHEN and CDR2 SYDVKM. V was pared by 2 bases and J by 1 base, with 2 bases between. The DNA for the CDR3 is TGTGCCAGCAGTTTACGTAACTATGGCTACACCTTC. Its translation is CASSLRNYGYTF.

The J gene is TRBJ1-5, the V gene TRBV12-3 or TRBV12-4, with D unresolved. CDR3 length: 12 residues. V lost 1 base and J lost 6, with 4 bases in between. The CDR3 region is CASSLDSQPQHF. In nucleotides, the CDR3 is TGTGCCAGCAGTTTAGATAGTCAGCCCCAGCATTTT.

The V call is TRBV7-9, the J call TRBJ1-4, with 10 nucleotides matching TRBD1. V lost 3 bases to trimming and J lost 5 bases; unmatched junction nucleotides: 6. The CDR3 sequence is 16 residues long. In germline, CDR1 is SEHNR, CDR2 FQNEAQ (reference sequence). In DNA form, the CDR3 reads TGTGCCAGCAGCTTCTCGACAGGGGGCGAGAATGAAAAACTGTTTTTT. It codes for CASSFSTGGENEKLFF.

The rearrangement joins TRBV5-5 to TRBJ2-5; D uncertain. Germline V CDR1 and CDR2: SGHKS, YYEKEE (reference sequence). V was trimmed by 1 base and J by 1 base, leaving 8 bases between them. The CDR3 runs to 14 residues. This chain's CDR3 is CASSLFHSQETQYF. In DNA, the CDR3 is TGTGCCAGCAGCTTGTTTCACAGCCAAGAGACCCAGTACTTC. Filled out from reference TRBV5-5 and TRBJ2-5, the complete variable domain reads DAGVTQSPTHLIKTRGQQVTLRCSPISGHKSVSWYQQVLGQGPQFIFQYYEKEERGRGNFPDRFSARQFPNYSSELNVNALLLGDSALYLCASSLFHSQETQYFGPGTRLLVL.